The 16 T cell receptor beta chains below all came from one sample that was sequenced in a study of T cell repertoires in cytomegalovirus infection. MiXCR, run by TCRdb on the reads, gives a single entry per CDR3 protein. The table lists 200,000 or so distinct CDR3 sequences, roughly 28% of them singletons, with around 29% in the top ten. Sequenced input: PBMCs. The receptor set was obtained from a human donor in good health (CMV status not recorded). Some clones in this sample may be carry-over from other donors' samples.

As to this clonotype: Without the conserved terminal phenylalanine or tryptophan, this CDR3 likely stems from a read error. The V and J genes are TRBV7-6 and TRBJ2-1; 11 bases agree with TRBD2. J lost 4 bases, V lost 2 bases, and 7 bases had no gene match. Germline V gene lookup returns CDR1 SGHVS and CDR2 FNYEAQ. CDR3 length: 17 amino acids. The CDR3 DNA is TGTGCCAGCAGCTTAAAAGGAGGGACTAGCGGTTACAATGAGCAGTTCATC. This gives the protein CASSLKGGTSGYNEQFI.

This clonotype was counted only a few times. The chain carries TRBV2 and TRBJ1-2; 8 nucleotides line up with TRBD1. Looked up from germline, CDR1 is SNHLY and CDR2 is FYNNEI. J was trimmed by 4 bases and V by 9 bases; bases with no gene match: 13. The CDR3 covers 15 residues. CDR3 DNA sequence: TGTGCCAGTACAACTCCGGGACAGGCAGCCTATGGCTACACCTTC. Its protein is CASTTPGQAAYGYTF.

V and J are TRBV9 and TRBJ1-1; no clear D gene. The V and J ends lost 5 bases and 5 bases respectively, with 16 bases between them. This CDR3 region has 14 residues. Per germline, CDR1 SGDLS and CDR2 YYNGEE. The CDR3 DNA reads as TGTGCCAGCAGTTGGAGTTCCAGTGGGACTGAAGCTTTCTTT. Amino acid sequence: CASSWSSSGTEAFF.

CDR3 bases: TGTGCCACCGAAGGATCACCCCTCCACTTT. This codes for CATEGSPLHF. The chain joins TRBV24-1 to TRBJ1-6; D gene uncertain. CDR1 KGHDR and CDR2 SFDVKD come from the germline V gene. Deletions cut 9 bases from V and 10 bases from J, with 6 bases between. This CDR3 has 10 residues.

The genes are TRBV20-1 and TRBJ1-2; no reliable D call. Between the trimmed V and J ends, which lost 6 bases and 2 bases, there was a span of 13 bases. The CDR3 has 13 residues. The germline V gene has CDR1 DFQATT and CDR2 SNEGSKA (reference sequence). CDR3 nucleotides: TGCAGTGCCCCGACAAATATAAACTATGGCTACACCTTC. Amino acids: CSAPTNINYGYTF.

For the CDR3, the DNA is TGTGCCAGCTCACCTGGACAGAGCGCTTATGGCTACACCTTC. Translating gives CASSPGQSAYGYTF. The rearrangement joins TRBV18 to TRBJ1-2, with D perhaps matching TRBD1 (6 bases). The germline V and J ends were trimmed by 3 bases and 5 bases, with 13 bases remaining between them. The CDR3 runs to 14 residues. Germline-derived CDR1 and CDR2 are KGHSH and LQKENI. Drawing the rest from reference TRBV18 and TRBJ1-2, the complete variable domain is NAGVMQNPRHLVRRRGQEARLRCSPMKGHSHVYWYRQLPEEGLKFMVYLQKENIIDESGMPKERFSAEFPKEGPSILRIQQVVRGDSAAYFCASSPGQSAYGYTFGSGTRLTVV.

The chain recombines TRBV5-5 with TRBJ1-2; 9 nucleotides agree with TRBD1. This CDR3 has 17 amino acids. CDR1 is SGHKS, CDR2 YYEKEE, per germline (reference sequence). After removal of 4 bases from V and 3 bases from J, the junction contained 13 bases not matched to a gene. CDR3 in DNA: TGTGCCAGCAGCGTTCGGATTCTCCGGGACAGGGACTATGGCTACACCTTC. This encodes CASSVRILRDRDYGYTF.

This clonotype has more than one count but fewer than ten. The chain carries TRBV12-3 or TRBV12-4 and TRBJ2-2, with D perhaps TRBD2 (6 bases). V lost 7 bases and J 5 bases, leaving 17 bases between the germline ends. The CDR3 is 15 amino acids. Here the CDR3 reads CASNYPGLPTGELFF. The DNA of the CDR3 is TGTGCCAGCAATTACCCGGGACTGCCGACCGGGGAGCTGTTTTTT.

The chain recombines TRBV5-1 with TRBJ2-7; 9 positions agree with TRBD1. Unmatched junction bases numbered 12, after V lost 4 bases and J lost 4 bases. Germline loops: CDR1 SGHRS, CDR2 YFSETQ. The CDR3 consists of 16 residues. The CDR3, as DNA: TGCGCCAGCAGCCCATATACCGGGACAGGGTTGTACGAGCAGTACTTC. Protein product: CASSPYTGTGLYEQYF.

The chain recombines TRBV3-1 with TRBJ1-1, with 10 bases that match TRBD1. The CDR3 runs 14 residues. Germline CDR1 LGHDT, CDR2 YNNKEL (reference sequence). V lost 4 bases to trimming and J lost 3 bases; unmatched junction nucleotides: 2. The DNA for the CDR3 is TGTGCCAGCAGCCTCGGGACAGGGGACACTGAAGCTTTCTTT. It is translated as CASSLGTGDTEAFF. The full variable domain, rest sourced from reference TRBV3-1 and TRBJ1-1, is DTAVSQTPKYLVTQMGNDKSIKCEQNLGHDTMYWYKQDSKKFLKIMFSYNNKELIINETVPNRFSPKSPDKAHLNLHINSLELGDSAVYFCASSLGTGDTEAFFGQGTRLTVV.

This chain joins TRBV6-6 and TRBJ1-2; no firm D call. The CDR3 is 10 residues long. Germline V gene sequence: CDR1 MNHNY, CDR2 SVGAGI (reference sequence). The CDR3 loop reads CGTRGYGYTF. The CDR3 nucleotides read TGTGGGACCCGGGGCTATGGCTACACCTTC.

The CDR3 sequence is CASSLGTGNNYGYTF. The CDR3 DNA is TGCGCCAGCAGCCTGGGGACAGGGAATAACTATGGCTACACCTTC. The V gene is TRBV4-1, the J gene TRBJ1-2; 9 positions match TRBD1. Germline assignment: CDR1 MGHRA and CDR2 YSYEKL. CDR3 size: 15 residues. The J segment lost 1 base and the V segment lost 4 bases, leaving 4 bases of the junction unmatched.

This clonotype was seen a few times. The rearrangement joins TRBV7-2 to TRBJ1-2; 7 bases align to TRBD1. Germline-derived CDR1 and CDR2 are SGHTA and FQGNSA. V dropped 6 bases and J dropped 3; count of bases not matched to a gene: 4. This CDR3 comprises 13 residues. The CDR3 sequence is CASRIQGDYGYTF. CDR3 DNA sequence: TGTGCCAGCAGGATTCAGGGGGACTATGGCTACACCTTC.

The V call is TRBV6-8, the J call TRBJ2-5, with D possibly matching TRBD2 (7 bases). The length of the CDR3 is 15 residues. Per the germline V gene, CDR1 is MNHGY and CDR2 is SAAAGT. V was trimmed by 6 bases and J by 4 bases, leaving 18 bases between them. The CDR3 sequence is CASSWARGGGETQYF. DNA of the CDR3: TGTGCCAGCAGCTGGGCCCGAGGGGGGGGAGAGACCCAGTACTTC.

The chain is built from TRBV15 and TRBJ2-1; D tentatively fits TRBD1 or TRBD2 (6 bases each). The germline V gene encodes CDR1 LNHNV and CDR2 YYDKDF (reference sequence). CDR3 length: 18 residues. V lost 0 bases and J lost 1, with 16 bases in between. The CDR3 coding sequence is TGTGCCACCAGCAGAGATCTAGATTTAGGGGGGTCCTACAATGAGCAGTTCTTC. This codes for CATSRDLDLGGSYNEQFF.

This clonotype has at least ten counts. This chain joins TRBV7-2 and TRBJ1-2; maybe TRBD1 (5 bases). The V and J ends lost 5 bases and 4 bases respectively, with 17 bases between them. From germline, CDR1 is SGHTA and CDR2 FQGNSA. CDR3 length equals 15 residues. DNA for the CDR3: TGTGCCAGCAGCCCTTCGGGGGGGTCCTCCTATGGCTACACCTTC. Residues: CASSPSGGSSYGYTF.